Following are 24 T cell receptor beta chains from one sample sequenced in a study of technical replicates of blood from a handful of donors. Sequencing used immunoSEQ multiplex PCR; TCRdb keeps in-frame clones, though not all of them. The table shows about 78,000 clones, with more than 85% occurring only once. The sequenced sample consisted of T cells isolated from PBMCs. The receptors here all came from a human donor in good health.

This clone was recorded once. This chain connects TRBV27 to TRBJ2-1; TRBD1 matches at 8 bases. Trimming at V came to 2 bases and at J to 2 bases, leaving 5 bases not matched to a gene. The CDR3 has 16 amino acids. CDR1 and CDR2 (germline): MNHEY, SMNVEV (reference sequence). Here the CDR3 DNA reads TGTGCCAGCAGTTTACCCCAACAGGGGGCCTACAATGAGCAGTTCTTC. As protein: CASSLPQQGAYNEQFF.

The rearrangement joins TRBV2 to TRBJ1-1; the match to TRBD1 covers 9 bases. V was clipped by 6 bases and J by 6 bases; unmatched bases: 11. Per germline, CDR1 SNHLY and CDR2 FYNNEI. The CDR3 is made up of 15 amino acids. The CDR3 DNA follows: TGTGCCAGCAGCCTGGGACAGGGAGTGTTCGCTGAAGCTTTCTTT. Its translation: CASSLGQGVFAEAFF.

The chain recombines TRBV5-1 with TRBJ2-1; the match to TRBD2 covers 8 bases. This CDR3 is 15 amino acids long. Losses at the gene ends were 0 bases for V and 7 bases for J; bases not matched to a gene: 6. CDR1 is SGHRS and CDR2 is YFSETQ in the germline V gene. CDR3 protein: CASSLEGGRINEQFF. In DNA, the CDR3 is TGCGCCAGCAGCTTGGAGGGCGGGAGGATTAATGAGCAGTTCTTC.

The chain has TRBV14 and TRBJ2-7; TRBD2 matches 10 bases. J lost 6 bases, V lost 1 base, and 9 bases had no gene match. Germline V gene sequence: CDR1 SGHDN, CDR2 FVKESK. The CDR3 has 16 residues. DNA for the CDR3: TGTGCCAGCAGCCAAGTAATAGCGGGAGGATCGTCCGAGCAGTACTTC. It specifies CASSQVIAGGSSEQYF.

This clone was counted at least ten times. V and J are TRBV4-1 and TRBJ2-7, with 8 bases fitting TRBD2. V shed 0 bases, J shed 2 bases, and the junction held 15 bases outside the gene matches. CDR3 length equals 19 residues. The V gene's germline CDR1 is MGHRA and CDR2 YSYEKL. The CDR3 protein is CASSQDRGLKREPPYEQYF. The CDR3, as DNA: TGCGCCAGCAGCCAAGATCGGGGCCTGAAGCGGGAGCCTCCCTACGAGCAGTACTTC.

In its sample, this clone was seen once. The rearrangement uses TRBV18 and TRBJ2-1; 10 bases line up with TRBD1. The ends lost 2 bases at V and 8 bases at J; junction bases unmatched: 12. This CDR3 spans 17 amino acids. CDR1 and CDR2 from the germline V gene are KGHSH and LQKENI. For the CDR3, the DNA is TGTGCCAGCTCACCATACCTAGGGACAGGGGCAGCGGATGAGCAGTTCTTC. Translated, it gives CASSPYLGTGAADEQFF.

The V gene is TRBV10-3, the J gene TRBJ2-7; 8 bases line up with TRBD2. V was clipped by 4 bases and J by 2 bases; unmatched bases: 4. The CDR3 runs to 14 residues. The germline CDR1 and CDR2 sequences are ENHRY and SYGVKD. DNA of the CDR3: TGTGCCATCAGTGGGCGGGAGGACCCCTACGAGCAGTACTTC. Amino acids: CAISGREDPYEQYF.

The rearrangement links TRBV5-1 to TRBJ2-1; D perhaps matches TRBD1 (5 bases). Germline values: CDR1 SGHRS, CDR2 YFSETQ. Between the trimmed V and J ends, which lost 2 bases and 0 bases, there was a span of 12 bases. CDR3 length: 16 amino acids. In DNA form, the CDR3 reads TGCGCCAGCAGCTTCAGGGAATTAGGCTCCTACAATGAGCAGTTCTTC. It specifies CASSFRELGSYNEQFF.

The rearrangement joins TRBV14 to TRBJ2-2; no clear D gene. V was shortened by 4 bases and J by 1 base, with 16 bases between the two germline ends. The germline CDR1 and CDR2 sequences are SGHDN and FVKESK. The CDR3 totals 17 residues. The CDR3 region has the DNA TGTGCCAGCAGCCCCGAGGTCCTGAGGTTGAACACCGGGGAGCTGTTTTTT. Protein: CASSPEVLRLNTGELFF.

V is TRBV9 and J is TRBJ1-1; 8 nucleotides line up with TRBD1. This CDR3 has 18 amino acids. Germline V gives CDR1 SGDLS, CDR2 YYNGEE. Trimming at V came to 0 bases and at J to 1 base, leaving 11 bases not matched to a gene. The CDR3: CASSVDPGGAEWNTEAFF. The CDR3 DNA reads as TGTGCCAGCAGCGTAGACCCAGGGGGCGCAGAATGGAACACTGAAGCTTTCTTT. The variable domain in full, completed from reference TRBV9 and TRBJ1-1, reads DSGVTQTPKHLITATGQRVTLRCSPRSGDLSVYWYQQSLDQGLQFLIQYYNGEERAKGNILERFSAQQFPDLHSELNLSSLELGDSALYFCASSVDPGGAEWNTEAFFGQGTRLTVV.

J is TRBJ2-7 and V is TRBV2, with D unclear. With 9 bases removed from V and 0 bases from J, the gap between germline ends came to 18 bases. The CDR3 loop spans 15 amino acids. Germline values: CDR1 SNHLY, CDR2 FYNNEI. This CDR3 reads CASKLRVLPSYEQYF. In nucleotides, the CDR3 is TGTGCCAGTAAACTACGTGTCCTCCCCTCCTACGAGCAGTACTTC.

The chain links TRBV27 to TRBJ2-5, with 9 bases that match TRBD1. The CDR3 has 15 amino acids. Germline V CDR1 and CDR2: MNHEY, SMNVEV (reference sequence). Trimming cost V 5 bases and J 5 bases; bases outside gene matches: 9. This chain's CDR3 is CASSKGQGIGETQYF. CDR3 sequence (DNA): TGTGCCAGCAGTAAGGGACAGGGTATAGGGGAGACCCAGTACTTC.

The chain recombines TRBV7-6 with TRBJ2-1, with D possibly matching TRBD2 (6 bases). The CDR3 is 13 amino acids. V was shortened by 5 bases and J by 8 bases, with 13 bases between the two germline ends. Germline V gene sequence: CDR1 SGHVS, CDR2 FNYEAQ. The CDR3 loop is CASSAPSVDEQFF. The CDR3 bases are TGTGCCAGCAGCGCTCCTAGCGTCGATGAGCAGTTCTTC.

This clone showed up just once. The rearrangement uses TRBV28 and TRBJ1-1; D gene unclear. Germline CDR1 MDHEN, CDR2 SYDVKM. Trimming shortened V by 2 bases and J by 3 bases, and 4 bases separated the two germline ends. The CDR3 is 12 amino acids. The CDR3 DNA sequence: TGTGCCAGCAGTTTAGGGCACACTGAAGCTTTCTTT. Translating gives CASSLGHTEAFF.

V is TRBV7-9 and J is TRBJ2-1; 7 bases align to TRBD2. Looked up from germline, CDR1 is SEHNR and CDR2 is FQNEAQ (reference sequence). V dropped 3 bases and J dropped 5; count of bases not matched to a gene: 10. The CDR3 is 16 amino acids. The CDR3 DNA sequence: TGTGCCAGCAGCTTGGGACTACCATCATTAGACAATGAGCAGTTCTTC. Its protein product is CASSLGLPSLDNEQFF.

The chain links TRBV7-8 to TRBJ2-7; 7 bases agree with TRBD1. The CDR3 runs to 15 residues. Per the germline V gene, CDR1 is SGHVS and CDR2 is FQNEAQ. V dropped 5 bases and J dropped 1; count of bases not matched to a gene: 8. CDR3 DNA sequence: TGTGCCAGCAGCGTTCACAGGGGCCCTTCCTACGAGCAGTACTTC. It yields the protein CASSVHRGPSYEQYF.

V gene TRBV6-5 combines with J gene TRBJ1-1; TRBD1 is a possible D gene (5 bases). There are 14 residues in the CDR3. Per the germline V gene, CDR1 is MNHEY and CDR2 is SVGAGI. The ends were cut back, 2 bases at V and 4 bases at J, with 11 bases in the middle. The CDR3 DNA reads TGTGCCAGCAGTTACGAGGGGAGGGGCACTGAAGCTTTCTTT. Protein product: CASSYEGRGTEAFF.

The genes are TRBV5-4 and TRBJ2-7, with D hard to call. The V end lost 4 bases, the J end lost 3 bases, and 11 bases lay between the germline ends. Germline values: CDR1 SGHNT, CDR2 YYREEE (reference sequence). This CDR3 has 13 residues. This chain's CDR3 is CASSETERYEQYF. CDR3 nucleotides: TGTGCCAGCAGCGAGACTGAACGCTACGAGCAGTACTTC.

The chain has TRBV29-1 and TRBJ2-7; D is unresolved. The CDR3 is made up of 10 amino acids. Trimming took off 6 bases at V and 3 bases at J, with 6 bases between the two ends. Germline V gives CDR1 SQVTM, CDR2 ANQGSEA. The CDR3 loop reads CSVVSYEQYF. Written as DNA, the CDR3 is TGCAGCGTGGTGAGCTACGAGCAGTACTTC.

The chain joins TRBV19 to TRBJ1-1; D is possibly TRBD1 (5 bases). There are 15 residues in the CDR3. The V and J ends lost 3 bases and 1 base respectively, with 12 bases between them. The germline V gene has CDR1 LNHDA and CDR2 SQIVND (reference sequence). CDR3 protein: CASSMVMGGNTEAFF. In nucleotides, the CDR3 is TGTGCCAGTAGTATGGTGATGGGGGGGAACACTGAAGCTTTCTTT.

V and J are TRBV19 and TRBJ1-6, with 9 bases identical to TRBD1. CDR3 size: 13 residues. Germline CDR1 is LNHDA and CDR2 is SQIVND (reference sequence). V lost 5 bases and J lost 9; bases outside the gene matches: 2. In DNA, the CDR3 is TGTGCCAGTAGTCCGACAGGGGGTTCACCCCTCCACTTT. Its translation: CASSPTGGSPLHF. Full variable domain (outside the CDR3, taken from reference TRBV19 and TRBJ1-6): DGGITQSPKYLFRKEGQNVTLSCEQNLNHDAMYWYRQDPGQGLRLIYYSQIVNDFQKGDIAEGYSVSREKKESFPLTVTSAQKNPTAFYLCASSPTGGSPLHFGNGTRLTVT.

V gene TRBV9 combines with J gene TRBJ1-1; 7 bases fit TRBD1. Germline V gene data show CDR1 as SGDLS and CDR2 as YYNGEE. V shed 0 bases, J shed 7 bases, and the junction held 6 bases outside the gene matches. This CDR3 comprises 14 residues. The CDR3, as DNA: TGTGCCAGCAGCGTAGCTGACAGGGCTAATGAAGCTTTCTTT. Encoded protein: CASSVADRANEAFF.

This rearrangement joins TRBV5-1 to TRBJ1-2; D unclear. CDR1 and CDR2 (germline): SGHRS, YFSETQ. The germline V and J ends were trimmed by 2 bases and 4 bases, with 12 bases remaining between them. This CDR3 has 14 residues. DNA for the CDR3: TGCGCCAGCAGCTTAGAGGTAGAAAGCTATGGCTACACCTTC. Protein product: CASSLEVESYGYTF. Full variable domain (rest looked up from reference TRBV5-1 and TRBJ1-2): KAGVTQTPRYLIKTRGQQVTLSCSPISGHRSVSWYQQTPGQGLQFLFEYFSETQRNKGNFPGRFSGRQFSNSRSEMNVSTLELGDSALYLCASSLEVESYGYTFGSGTRLTVV.

The chain combines TRBV4-1 with TRBJ2-1; 8 nucleotides line up with TRBD2. After removal of 1 base from V and 16 bases from J, the junction contained 12 bases not matched to a gene. The CDR3 has 14 amino acids. The germline CDR1 and CDR2 sequences are MGHRA and YSYEKL. CDR3 region: CASSQVMAGGRNFF. As DNA, the CDR3 is TGCGCCAGCAGCCAAGTCATGGCGGGAGGAAGGAATTTCTTC.